The 20 T cell receptor beta chains listed next were all sequenced from one sample in a study of T cells in narcolepsy. Using immunoSEQ multiplex PCR, the repertoire was profiled, and TCRdb retains in-frame clones only, with some absent. The table records some 32,000 clones, 75% to 85% of them present only once. The specimen sequenced was CD45RA- memory CD4+ T cells from PBMCs. The source is a human donor with narcolepsy.

This clone occurred once. The rearrangement uses TRBV28 and TRBJ2-2, with TRBD1 identical over 9 bases. This CDR3 is built from 16 residues. The J segment lost 5 bases and the V segment lost 6 bases, leaving 10 bases of the junction unmatched. Germline values: CDR1 MDHEN, CDR2 SYDVKM. The CDR3 region is CASSTNRGRRTGELFF. The CDR3 DNA sequence: TGTGCCAGCAGCACCAACAGGGGGCGGAGGACCGGGGAGCTGTTTTTT.

The rearrangement uses TRBV10-1 and TRBJ2-3; TRBD2 might be the D (6 bases). The CDR3 extends over 15 amino acids. The V gene's germline CDR1 is WNHNN and CDR2 SYGVQD (reference sequence). V was trimmed by 0 bases and J by 2 bases, leaving 9 bases between them. CDR3 protein: CASSESSGYTDTQYF. CDR3 nucleotides: TGCGCCAGCAGTGAGTCTAGCGGATACACAGATACGCAGTATTTT.

The rearrangement joins TRBV28 to TRBJ2-7; D perhaps matches TRBD1 (6 bases). V lost 2 bases and J 0 bases, leaving 14 bases between the germline ends. This CDR3 has 16 residues. CDR1 and CDR2 from the germline V gene are MDHEN and SYDVKM. The CDR3 region has the DNA TGTGCCAGCAGTTTACCGGCAGGGACAAACTCCTACGAGCAGTACTTC. As protein: CASSLPAGTNSYEQYF.

J is TRBJ1-2 and V is TRBV6-5, with D possibly matching TRBD1 (5 bases). Trimming took 2 bases from V and 8 from J, leaving 12 bases between them. The CDR3 has 13 amino acids. Germline V gene data show CDR1 as MNHEY and CDR2 as SVGAGI. In DNA form, the CDR3 reads TGTGCCAGCAGTTACGACAGTCTGCAGGGCTACACCTTC. Translating gives CASSYDSLQGYTF.

This chain uses TRBV4-1 with TRBJ2-1; D call uncertain. V lost 0 bases to trimming and J lost 5 bases, with 14 bases between them. This CDR3 has 16 residues. Germline assignment: CDR1 MGHRA and CDR2 YSYEKL. The CDR3, as DNA: TGCGCCAGCAGCCAAGATGTGTCGATCTCAAACAATGAGCAGTTCTTC. Protein product: CASSQDVSISNNEQFF.

The chain uses TRBV28 and TRBJ2-2; the match to TRBD2 covers 7 bases. The CDR3 has 16 amino acids. Germline V gene data show CDR1 as MDHEN and CDR2 as SYDVKM. V gave up 2 bases and J gave up 0 bases; unmatched junction bases: 3. For the CDR3, the DNA is TGTGCCAGCAGTTTACTAGCGGCCGCGAACACCGGGGAGCTGTTTTTT. This translates into CASSLLAAANTGELFF.

The V call is TRBV6-1, the J call TRBJ2-2; D unresolved. Germline V gene sequence: CDR1 MNHNS, CDR2 SASEGT. V was trimmed by 6 bases and J by 0 bases, leaving 5 bases between them. The CDR3 sequence is 13 residues long. The CDR3 spells CASRVANTGELFF. The CDR3 DNA reads TGTGCCAGCAGGGTCGCGAACACCGGGGAGCTGTTTTTT.

This sequence joins TRBV6-5 and TRBJ2-7; 9 bases are shared with TRBD1. CDR1 is MNHEY and CDR2 is SVGAGI in the germline V gene. The ends lost 6 bases at V and 0 bases at J; junction bases unmatched: 6. This CDR3 has 15 amino acids. CDR3 bases: TGTGCCAGCAGCCGGAGACAGGGGGGCTCCTACGAGCAGTACTTC. It codes for CASSRRQGGSYEQYF.

The CDR3 DNA is TGTGCCAGTAAGGGGACAGTGGCCACTGAAGCTTTCTTT. It is translated as CASKGTVATEAFF. V is TRBV19 and J is TRBJ1-1, with TRBD1 matching 7 bases. Germline trimming cut 7 bases from V and 4 bases from J; bases unmatched to any gene: 6. The CDR3 loop spans 13 amino acids. Germline V gene sequence: CDR1 LNHDA, CDR2 SQIVND (reference sequence). Supplemented by reference TRBV19 and TRBJ1-1, the full variable domain reads DGGITQSPKYLFRKEGQNVTLSCEQNLNHDAMYWYRQDPGQGLRLIYYSQIVNDFQKGDIAEGYSVSREKKESFPLTVTSAQKNPTAFYLCASKGTVATEAFFGQGTRLTVV.

The chain joins TRBV11-2 to TRBJ2-7; TRBD2 matches at 7 bases. CDR3 length: 15 residues. The ends lost 0 bases at V and 7 bases at J; junction bases unmatched: 9. Germline V gives CDR1 SGHAT, CDR2 FQNNGV. CDR3 loop: CASSLDGGSLSEQYF. The CDR3 nucleotides read TGTGCCAGCAGCTTAGATGGCGGGAGCTTGAGTGAGCAGTACTTC.

The rearrangement joins TRBV5-1 to TRBJ2-3, with D perhaps TRBD2 (5 bases). The germline CDR1 and CDR2 sequences are SGHRS and YFSETQ. Trimming pared 0 bases from V and 10 bases from J, leaving 9 bases between. The CDR3 has 12 residues. CDR3 nucleotides: TGCGCCAGCAGCTTGGACGAGGGTTCGCAGTATTTT. Translation: CASSLDEGSQYF.

The chain couples TRBV5-1 to TRBJ2-1; no reliable D call. Germline lookup yields CDR1 SGHRS and CDR2 YFSETQ. The CDR3 covers 14 residues. V gave up 3 bases and J gave up 4 bases, with 11 bases separating them. The CDR3 loop is CASSSSGPYNEQFF. CDR3 nucleotide sequence: TGCGCCAGCAGCTCTTCAGGCCCATACAATGAGCAGTTCTTC.

This rearrangement joins TRBV15 to TRBJ1-1, with D possibly being TRBD1 (6 bases). Germline-derived CDR1 and CDR2 are LNHNV and YYDKDF (reference sequence). V dropped 5 bases and J dropped 4 bases, with 14 bases sitting between them. The CDR3 sequence is 14 residues long. The CDR3 reads CATSVQGGATEAFF. The CDR3 DNA reads as TGTGCCACCAGCGTACAGGGAGGAGCCACTGAAGCTTTCTTT.

The chain recombines TRBV9 with TRBJ2-5; 8 positions agree with TRBD1. The CDR3 totals 15 residues. Germline trimming cut 5 bases from V and 2 bases from J; bases unmatched to any gene: 8. CDR1 SGDLS and CDR2 YYNGEE come from the germline V gene. CDR3 sequence reads: CASSLGQGIQETQYF. The CDR3 DNA sequence: TGTGCCAGCAGTCTCGGACAGGGAATACAAGAGACCCAGTACTTC.

This chain connects TRBV27 to TRBJ1-1, with 7 bases fitting TRBD1. V shed 6 bases and J 4 bases; nucleotides not matched to a gene: 8. CDR1 MNHEY and CDR2 SMNVEV come from the germline V gene (reference sequence). CDR3 size: 14 residues. CDR3 in amino acids: CASSQTGLGTEAFF. The CDR3 DNA follows: TGTGCCAGCAGCCAGACAGGGCTGGGCACTGAAGCTTTCTTT.

This clone was recorded once. This chain joins TRBV5-1 and TRBJ2-1; 16 positions match TRBD2. The trim removed 3 bases at V and 9 bases at J, leaving 6 bases unmatched. CDR3 size: 16 residues. In germline, CDR1 is SGHRS, CDR2 YFSETQ. CDR3 in DNA: TGCGCCAGCAGCTGGGGACTAGCGGGAGGGCCTGTTGAGCAGTTCTTC. Translation: CASSWGLAGGPVEQFF. The full variable domain, in which reference TRBV5-1 and TRBJ2-1 provide the parts outside the CDR3, is KAGVTQTPRYLIKTRGQQVTLSCSPISGHRSVSWYQQTPGQGLQFLFEYFSETQRNKGNFPGRFSGRQFSNSRSEMNVSTLELGDSALYLCASSWGLAGGPVEQFFGPGTRLTVL.

The J gene is TRBJ2-7, the V gene TRBV5-6; D tentatively fits TRBD1 or TRBD2 (6 bases each). This CDR3 comprises 15 residues. V was trimmed by 4 bases and J by 4 bases, leaving 18 bases between them. Per germline, CDR1 SGHDT and CDR2 YYEEEE. The CDR3, as DNA: TGTGCCAGCAGCCCACGTTTCCGGGGGCTTTACGAGCAGTACTTC. Protein product: CASSPRFRGLYEQYF.

V and J are TRBV7-6 and TRBJ2-7; D gene unclear. This CDR3 is 13 amino acids long. In germline, CDR1 is SGHVS, CDR2 FNYEAQ. V lost 0 bases to trimming and J lost 0 bases, with 3 bases between them. The CDR3 DNA follows: TGTGCCAGCAGCTTAGCGAGCTCCTACGAGCAGTACTTC. As protein: CASSLASSYEQYF. The full variable domain, in which reference TRBV7-6 and TRBJ2-7 provide the parts outside the CDR3, is GAGVSQSPRYKVTKRGQDVALRCDPISGHVSLYWYRQALGQGPEFLTYFNYEAQQDKSGLPNDRFSAERPEGSISTLTIQRTEQRDSAMYRCASSLASSYEQYFGPGTRLTVT.

This sequence joins TRBV11-2 and TRBJ2-7; D not certain. Per germline, CDR1 SGHAT and CDR2 FQNNGV. The CDR3 is made up of 16 amino acids. V lost 1 base and J 0 bases, leaving 13 bases between the germline ends. The DNA for the CDR3 is TGTGCCAGCAGCTTAGGACACATGAGGAGCTCCTACGAGCAGTACTTC. The encoded protein is CASSLGHMRSSYEQYF.

This chain uses TRBV10-2 with TRBJ1-1; TRBD1 aligns across 11 bases. The CDR3 is 15 residues long. Germline V CDR1 and CDR2: WSHSY, SAAADI. The V gene end was trimmed by 1 base and the J gene end by 3 bases; junction bases not matched to a gene: 1. The CDR3 nucleotides are TGCGCCAGCAGTGAGTGGGGACAGGGGGACACTGAAGCTTTCTTT. Its protein is CASSEWGQGDTEAFF.